The T cell receptor (beta chain) under discussion was sequenced for a study of T cells after yellow fever vaccination. About the research overall: SMART-Seq v4 Ultra Low Input served to prepare low-cell-number fractions.

Study-wide points: In post-booster samples, most primary-vaccination clones reappeared (approximately 96% CD4, about 90% CD8).

Germline V gene data show CDR1 as MNHEY and CDR2 as SVGEGT. This CDR3 comprises 14 residues. V dropped 8 bases and J dropped 5 bases, with 16 bases sitting between them. It was through 5'RACE template switching that TCR cDNA was made, with a universal primer site and UMIs added. Via MiXCR, TCRdb re-called the 5' RACE reads, giving one row per CDR3 protein. The repertoire holds roughly 96,000 distinct CDR3 sequences, with 8% to 10% as singletons. The source was CD8+ T cells not binding an NS4B(214-222) dextramer, sorted from PBMCs, collected around 15 days after the first yellow fever vaccination. The TCR was taken from a man younger than 30 who received the YFV17D yellow fever vaccine. This rearrangement joins TRBV6-2 or TRBV6-3 to TRBJ1-5, with D possibly TRBD1 on 5 matching bases. The CDR3 sequence: CASLGAFEDQPQHF. The CDR3 DNA reads TGTGCCAGCCTCGGGGCCTTCGAGGATCAGCCCCAGCATTTT.